This TCR beta chain was captured in a study of CD8 T cells in ankylosing spondylitis. This clonotype was seen more than once but under ten times. Antigen unknown. Study-wide results and caveats: Blood of patients with ankylosing spondylitis appeared to be characterized by a TCR beta motif of about 8 highly homologous variants. Disease-associated clonotypes exhibited CD8+ identity and were relatively infrequent in peripheral blood. The clones that were linked to disease were reported to be significantly enriched in matched synovial fluid samples from ankylosing spondylitis patients.

Germline CDR1 is SGDLS and CDR2 is YYNGEE. V lost 3 bases, J lost 7 bases, and 9 bases stayed unmatched. This CDR3 region has 15 residues. TCRdb passed the 5' RACE reads through MiXCR, listing each CDR3 protein once. The top ten hold nearly 7% of the sample, which has around 540,000 distinct CDR3 sequences, about 13% seen once. This TCR came from a male donor with ankylosing spondylitis. Sequencing was done on a sample of blood, either unsorted or a sorted T cell fraction (not recorded which). The rearrangement links TRBV9 to TRBJ1-5; 8 bases fit TRBD1. The CDR3 spells CASSGDPTGGQPQHF. The CDR3 DNA sequence: TGTGCCAGCAGCGGAGACCCTACAGGGGGACAGCCCCAGCATTTT. The full variable domain, completed using reference TRBV9 and TRBJ1-5, is DSGVTQTPKHLITATGQRVTLRCSPRSGDLSVYWYQQSLDQGLQFLIQYYNGEERAKGNILERFSAQQFPDLHSELNLSSLELGDSALYFCASSGDPTGGQPQHFGDGTRLSIL.